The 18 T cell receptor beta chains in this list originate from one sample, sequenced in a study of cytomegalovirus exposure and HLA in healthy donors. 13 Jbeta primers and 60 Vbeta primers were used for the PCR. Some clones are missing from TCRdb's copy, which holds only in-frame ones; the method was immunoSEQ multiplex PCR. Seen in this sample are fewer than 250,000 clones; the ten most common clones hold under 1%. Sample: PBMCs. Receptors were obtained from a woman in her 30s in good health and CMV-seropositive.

The CDR3 DNA reads TGTGCCAGCAGTTACTCTCACAGTAGCAATCAGCCCCAGCATTTT. It encodes CASSYSHSSNQPQHF. The chain couples TRBV6-5 to TRBJ1-5, with D unclear. V gave up 0 bases and J gave up 0 bases, with 6 bases separating them. The CDR3 is made up of 15 amino acids. CDR1 and CDR2 (germline): MNHEY, SVGAGI.

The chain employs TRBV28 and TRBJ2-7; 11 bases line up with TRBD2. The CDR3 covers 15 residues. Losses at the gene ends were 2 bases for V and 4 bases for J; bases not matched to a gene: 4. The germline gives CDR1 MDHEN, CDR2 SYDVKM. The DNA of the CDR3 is TGTGCCAGCAGTTTACCGGGACTAGCGGTTTACGAGCAGTACTTC. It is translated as CASSLPGLAVYEQYF.

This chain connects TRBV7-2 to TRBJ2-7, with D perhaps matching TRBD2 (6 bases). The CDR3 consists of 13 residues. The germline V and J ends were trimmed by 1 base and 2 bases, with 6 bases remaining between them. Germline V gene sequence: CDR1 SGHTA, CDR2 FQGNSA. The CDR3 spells CASSLGTTYEQYF. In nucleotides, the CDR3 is TGTGCCAGCAGCTTAGGGACTACCTACGAGCAGTACTTC.

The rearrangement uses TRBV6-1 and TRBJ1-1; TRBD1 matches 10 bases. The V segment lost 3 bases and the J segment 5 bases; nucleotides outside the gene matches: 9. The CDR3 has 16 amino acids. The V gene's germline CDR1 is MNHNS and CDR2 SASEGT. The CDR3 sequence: CASSDMDRGTATEAFF. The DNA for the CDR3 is TGTGCCAGCAGTGACATGGACAGGGGGACGGCAACTGAAGCTTTCTTT.

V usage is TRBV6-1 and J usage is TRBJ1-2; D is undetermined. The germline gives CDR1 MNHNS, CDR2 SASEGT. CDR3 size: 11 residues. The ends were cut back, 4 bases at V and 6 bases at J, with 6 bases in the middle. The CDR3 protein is CASSVPDGYTF. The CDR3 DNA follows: TGTGCCAGCAGTGTCCCAGATGGCTACACCTTC.

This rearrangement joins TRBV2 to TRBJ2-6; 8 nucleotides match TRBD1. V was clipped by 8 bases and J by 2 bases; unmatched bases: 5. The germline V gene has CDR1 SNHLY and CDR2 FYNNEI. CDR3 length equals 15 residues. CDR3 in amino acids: CASGTTGAGANVLTF. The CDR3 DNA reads TGTGCCAGCGGTACGACAGGGGCTGGGGCCAACGTCCTGACTTTC.

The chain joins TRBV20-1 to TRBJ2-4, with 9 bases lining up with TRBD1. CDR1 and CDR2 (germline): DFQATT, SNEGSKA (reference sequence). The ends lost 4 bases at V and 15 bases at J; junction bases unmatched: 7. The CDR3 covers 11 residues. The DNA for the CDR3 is TGCAGTGCTACAGACAGGGGGGCGGGGTACTTC. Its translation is CSATDRGAGYF.

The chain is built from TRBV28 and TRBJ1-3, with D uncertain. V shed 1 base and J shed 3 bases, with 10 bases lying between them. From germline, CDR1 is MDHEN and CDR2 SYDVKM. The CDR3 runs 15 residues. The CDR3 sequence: CASSLSPEIGNTIYF. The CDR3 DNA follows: TGTGCCAGCAGTTTATCCCCGGAGATTGGAAACACCATATATTTT.

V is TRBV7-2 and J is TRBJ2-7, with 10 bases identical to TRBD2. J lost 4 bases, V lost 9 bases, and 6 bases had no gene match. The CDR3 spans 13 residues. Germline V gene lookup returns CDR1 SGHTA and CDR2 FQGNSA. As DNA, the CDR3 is TGTGCCAGACGCAGCGGGAGGGGTTACGAGCAGTACTTC. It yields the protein CARRSGRGYEQYF.

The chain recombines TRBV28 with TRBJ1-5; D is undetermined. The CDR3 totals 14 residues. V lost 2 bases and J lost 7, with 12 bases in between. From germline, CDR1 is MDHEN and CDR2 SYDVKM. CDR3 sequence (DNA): TGTGCCAGCAGTTTAATACTCCTCCCCCAGCCCCAGCATTTT. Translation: CASSLILLPQPQHF.

CDR3 bases: TGTGCCAGCTCCACCGGGACATCCTCTGGAAACACCATATATTTT. It yields the protein CASSTGTSSGNTIYF. The chain employs TRBV6-1 and TRBJ1-3, with a weak D call TRBD1 (6 bases). Trimming pared 8 bases from V and 0 bases from J, leaving 14 bases between. The CDR3 sequence is 15 residues long. Germline V gene lookup returns CDR1 MNHNS and CDR2 SASEGT.

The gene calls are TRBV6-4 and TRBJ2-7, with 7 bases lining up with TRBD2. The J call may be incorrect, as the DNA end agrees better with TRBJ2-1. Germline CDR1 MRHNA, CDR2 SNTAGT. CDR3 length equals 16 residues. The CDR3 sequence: CASKPPILAPYNEQFF. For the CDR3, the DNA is TGTGCCAGCAAGCCCCCAATACTAGCGCCGTACAATGAGCAGTTCTTC.

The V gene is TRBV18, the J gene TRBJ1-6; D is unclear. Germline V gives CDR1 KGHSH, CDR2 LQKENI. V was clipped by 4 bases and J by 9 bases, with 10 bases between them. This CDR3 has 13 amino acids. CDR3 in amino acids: CASSLGDASPLHF. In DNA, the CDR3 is TGTGCCAGCTCACTTGGAGATGCTTCACCCCTCCACTTT.

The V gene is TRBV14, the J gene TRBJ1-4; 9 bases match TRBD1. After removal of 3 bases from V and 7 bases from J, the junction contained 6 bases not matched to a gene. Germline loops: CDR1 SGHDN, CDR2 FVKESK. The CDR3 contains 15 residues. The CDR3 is CASSQMGQGSEKLFF. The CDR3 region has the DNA TGTGCCAGCAGCCAGATGGGACAGGGAAGTGAAAAACTGTTTTTT. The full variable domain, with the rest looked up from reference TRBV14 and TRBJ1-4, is EAGVTQFPSHSVIEKGQTVTLRCDPISGHDNLYWYRRVMGKEIKFLLHFVKESKQDESGMPNNRFLAERTGGTYSTLKVQPAELEDSGVYFCASSQMGQGSEKLFFGSGTQLSVL.

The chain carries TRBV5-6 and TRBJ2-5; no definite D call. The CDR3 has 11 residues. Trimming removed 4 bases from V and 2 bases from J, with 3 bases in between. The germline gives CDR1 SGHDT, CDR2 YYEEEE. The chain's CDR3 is CASSLQETQYF. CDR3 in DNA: TGTGCCAGCAGCCTACAAGAGACCCAGTACTTC.

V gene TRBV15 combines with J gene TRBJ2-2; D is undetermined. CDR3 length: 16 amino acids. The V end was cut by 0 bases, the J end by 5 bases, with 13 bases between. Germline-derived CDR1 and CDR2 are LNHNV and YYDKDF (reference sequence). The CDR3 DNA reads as TGTGCCACCAGCAGAGATCTAAGCCTCGGGACCGGGGAGCTGTTTTTT. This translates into CATSRDLSLGTGELFF.

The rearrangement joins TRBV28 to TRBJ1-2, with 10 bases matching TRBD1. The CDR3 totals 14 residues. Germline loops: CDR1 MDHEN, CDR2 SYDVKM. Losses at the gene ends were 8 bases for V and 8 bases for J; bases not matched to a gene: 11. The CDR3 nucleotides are TGTGCCAGCCTCACGGGACAGGGGACAGACGGCTACACCTTC. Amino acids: CASLTGQGTDGYTF.

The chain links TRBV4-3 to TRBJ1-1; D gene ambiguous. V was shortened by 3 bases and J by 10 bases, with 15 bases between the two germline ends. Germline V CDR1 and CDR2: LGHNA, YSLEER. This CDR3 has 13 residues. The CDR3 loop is CASSQSERSRAFF. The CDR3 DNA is TGCGCCAGCAGCCAGTCTGAAAGGTCTAGAGCTTTCTTT.